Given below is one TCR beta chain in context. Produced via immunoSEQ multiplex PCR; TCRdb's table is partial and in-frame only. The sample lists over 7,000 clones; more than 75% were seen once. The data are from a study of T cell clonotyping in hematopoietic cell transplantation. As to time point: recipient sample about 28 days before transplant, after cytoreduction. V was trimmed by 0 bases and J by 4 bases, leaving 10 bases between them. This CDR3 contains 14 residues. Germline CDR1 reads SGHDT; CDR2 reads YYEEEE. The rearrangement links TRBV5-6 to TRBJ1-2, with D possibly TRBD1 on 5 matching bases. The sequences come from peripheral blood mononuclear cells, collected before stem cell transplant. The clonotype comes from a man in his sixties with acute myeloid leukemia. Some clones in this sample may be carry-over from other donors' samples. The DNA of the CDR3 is TGTGCCAGCAGCTTGGCCCGGGGGATCTATGGCTACACCTTC. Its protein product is CASSLARGIYGYTF.